This T cell receptor (beta chain) came from a study of TIL therapy for anti-PD-1-resistant metastatic lung cancer. The wider study: Half of patients were current or former smokers. Median tumor mutation burden was under 1.9 mutations per megabase.

The immunoSEQ assay was v3. The data were produced by immunoSEQ multiplex PCR, yet TCRdb's version contains in-frame clones alone and is incomplete. Among approximately 16,000 clones listed, roughly 88% were seen once. Comment on this clone: The antigen is unknown.

Germline loops: CDR1 MNHNY, CDR2 SVGAGI (reference sequence). The CDR3 runs to 15 residues. V dropped 5 bases and J dropped 6 bases, with 19 bases sitting between them. Time point described: pre-treatment sample, taken before nivolumab and TIL therapy. Enrollment ran from October 2017 to early 2020. Overall study results and limits: TIL clonotype persistence in blood showed no apparent association with response.

The source was blood, collected at baseline. This sequence originates from a person aged 25-80 years with non-small cell lung cancer. The chain links TRBV6-6 to TRBJ1-2; D not certain. CDR3 DNA sequence: TGTGCCAGCAGTATACCCCCCGCAGCCACCCATGGCTACACCTTC. It yields the protein CASSIPPAATHGYTF.